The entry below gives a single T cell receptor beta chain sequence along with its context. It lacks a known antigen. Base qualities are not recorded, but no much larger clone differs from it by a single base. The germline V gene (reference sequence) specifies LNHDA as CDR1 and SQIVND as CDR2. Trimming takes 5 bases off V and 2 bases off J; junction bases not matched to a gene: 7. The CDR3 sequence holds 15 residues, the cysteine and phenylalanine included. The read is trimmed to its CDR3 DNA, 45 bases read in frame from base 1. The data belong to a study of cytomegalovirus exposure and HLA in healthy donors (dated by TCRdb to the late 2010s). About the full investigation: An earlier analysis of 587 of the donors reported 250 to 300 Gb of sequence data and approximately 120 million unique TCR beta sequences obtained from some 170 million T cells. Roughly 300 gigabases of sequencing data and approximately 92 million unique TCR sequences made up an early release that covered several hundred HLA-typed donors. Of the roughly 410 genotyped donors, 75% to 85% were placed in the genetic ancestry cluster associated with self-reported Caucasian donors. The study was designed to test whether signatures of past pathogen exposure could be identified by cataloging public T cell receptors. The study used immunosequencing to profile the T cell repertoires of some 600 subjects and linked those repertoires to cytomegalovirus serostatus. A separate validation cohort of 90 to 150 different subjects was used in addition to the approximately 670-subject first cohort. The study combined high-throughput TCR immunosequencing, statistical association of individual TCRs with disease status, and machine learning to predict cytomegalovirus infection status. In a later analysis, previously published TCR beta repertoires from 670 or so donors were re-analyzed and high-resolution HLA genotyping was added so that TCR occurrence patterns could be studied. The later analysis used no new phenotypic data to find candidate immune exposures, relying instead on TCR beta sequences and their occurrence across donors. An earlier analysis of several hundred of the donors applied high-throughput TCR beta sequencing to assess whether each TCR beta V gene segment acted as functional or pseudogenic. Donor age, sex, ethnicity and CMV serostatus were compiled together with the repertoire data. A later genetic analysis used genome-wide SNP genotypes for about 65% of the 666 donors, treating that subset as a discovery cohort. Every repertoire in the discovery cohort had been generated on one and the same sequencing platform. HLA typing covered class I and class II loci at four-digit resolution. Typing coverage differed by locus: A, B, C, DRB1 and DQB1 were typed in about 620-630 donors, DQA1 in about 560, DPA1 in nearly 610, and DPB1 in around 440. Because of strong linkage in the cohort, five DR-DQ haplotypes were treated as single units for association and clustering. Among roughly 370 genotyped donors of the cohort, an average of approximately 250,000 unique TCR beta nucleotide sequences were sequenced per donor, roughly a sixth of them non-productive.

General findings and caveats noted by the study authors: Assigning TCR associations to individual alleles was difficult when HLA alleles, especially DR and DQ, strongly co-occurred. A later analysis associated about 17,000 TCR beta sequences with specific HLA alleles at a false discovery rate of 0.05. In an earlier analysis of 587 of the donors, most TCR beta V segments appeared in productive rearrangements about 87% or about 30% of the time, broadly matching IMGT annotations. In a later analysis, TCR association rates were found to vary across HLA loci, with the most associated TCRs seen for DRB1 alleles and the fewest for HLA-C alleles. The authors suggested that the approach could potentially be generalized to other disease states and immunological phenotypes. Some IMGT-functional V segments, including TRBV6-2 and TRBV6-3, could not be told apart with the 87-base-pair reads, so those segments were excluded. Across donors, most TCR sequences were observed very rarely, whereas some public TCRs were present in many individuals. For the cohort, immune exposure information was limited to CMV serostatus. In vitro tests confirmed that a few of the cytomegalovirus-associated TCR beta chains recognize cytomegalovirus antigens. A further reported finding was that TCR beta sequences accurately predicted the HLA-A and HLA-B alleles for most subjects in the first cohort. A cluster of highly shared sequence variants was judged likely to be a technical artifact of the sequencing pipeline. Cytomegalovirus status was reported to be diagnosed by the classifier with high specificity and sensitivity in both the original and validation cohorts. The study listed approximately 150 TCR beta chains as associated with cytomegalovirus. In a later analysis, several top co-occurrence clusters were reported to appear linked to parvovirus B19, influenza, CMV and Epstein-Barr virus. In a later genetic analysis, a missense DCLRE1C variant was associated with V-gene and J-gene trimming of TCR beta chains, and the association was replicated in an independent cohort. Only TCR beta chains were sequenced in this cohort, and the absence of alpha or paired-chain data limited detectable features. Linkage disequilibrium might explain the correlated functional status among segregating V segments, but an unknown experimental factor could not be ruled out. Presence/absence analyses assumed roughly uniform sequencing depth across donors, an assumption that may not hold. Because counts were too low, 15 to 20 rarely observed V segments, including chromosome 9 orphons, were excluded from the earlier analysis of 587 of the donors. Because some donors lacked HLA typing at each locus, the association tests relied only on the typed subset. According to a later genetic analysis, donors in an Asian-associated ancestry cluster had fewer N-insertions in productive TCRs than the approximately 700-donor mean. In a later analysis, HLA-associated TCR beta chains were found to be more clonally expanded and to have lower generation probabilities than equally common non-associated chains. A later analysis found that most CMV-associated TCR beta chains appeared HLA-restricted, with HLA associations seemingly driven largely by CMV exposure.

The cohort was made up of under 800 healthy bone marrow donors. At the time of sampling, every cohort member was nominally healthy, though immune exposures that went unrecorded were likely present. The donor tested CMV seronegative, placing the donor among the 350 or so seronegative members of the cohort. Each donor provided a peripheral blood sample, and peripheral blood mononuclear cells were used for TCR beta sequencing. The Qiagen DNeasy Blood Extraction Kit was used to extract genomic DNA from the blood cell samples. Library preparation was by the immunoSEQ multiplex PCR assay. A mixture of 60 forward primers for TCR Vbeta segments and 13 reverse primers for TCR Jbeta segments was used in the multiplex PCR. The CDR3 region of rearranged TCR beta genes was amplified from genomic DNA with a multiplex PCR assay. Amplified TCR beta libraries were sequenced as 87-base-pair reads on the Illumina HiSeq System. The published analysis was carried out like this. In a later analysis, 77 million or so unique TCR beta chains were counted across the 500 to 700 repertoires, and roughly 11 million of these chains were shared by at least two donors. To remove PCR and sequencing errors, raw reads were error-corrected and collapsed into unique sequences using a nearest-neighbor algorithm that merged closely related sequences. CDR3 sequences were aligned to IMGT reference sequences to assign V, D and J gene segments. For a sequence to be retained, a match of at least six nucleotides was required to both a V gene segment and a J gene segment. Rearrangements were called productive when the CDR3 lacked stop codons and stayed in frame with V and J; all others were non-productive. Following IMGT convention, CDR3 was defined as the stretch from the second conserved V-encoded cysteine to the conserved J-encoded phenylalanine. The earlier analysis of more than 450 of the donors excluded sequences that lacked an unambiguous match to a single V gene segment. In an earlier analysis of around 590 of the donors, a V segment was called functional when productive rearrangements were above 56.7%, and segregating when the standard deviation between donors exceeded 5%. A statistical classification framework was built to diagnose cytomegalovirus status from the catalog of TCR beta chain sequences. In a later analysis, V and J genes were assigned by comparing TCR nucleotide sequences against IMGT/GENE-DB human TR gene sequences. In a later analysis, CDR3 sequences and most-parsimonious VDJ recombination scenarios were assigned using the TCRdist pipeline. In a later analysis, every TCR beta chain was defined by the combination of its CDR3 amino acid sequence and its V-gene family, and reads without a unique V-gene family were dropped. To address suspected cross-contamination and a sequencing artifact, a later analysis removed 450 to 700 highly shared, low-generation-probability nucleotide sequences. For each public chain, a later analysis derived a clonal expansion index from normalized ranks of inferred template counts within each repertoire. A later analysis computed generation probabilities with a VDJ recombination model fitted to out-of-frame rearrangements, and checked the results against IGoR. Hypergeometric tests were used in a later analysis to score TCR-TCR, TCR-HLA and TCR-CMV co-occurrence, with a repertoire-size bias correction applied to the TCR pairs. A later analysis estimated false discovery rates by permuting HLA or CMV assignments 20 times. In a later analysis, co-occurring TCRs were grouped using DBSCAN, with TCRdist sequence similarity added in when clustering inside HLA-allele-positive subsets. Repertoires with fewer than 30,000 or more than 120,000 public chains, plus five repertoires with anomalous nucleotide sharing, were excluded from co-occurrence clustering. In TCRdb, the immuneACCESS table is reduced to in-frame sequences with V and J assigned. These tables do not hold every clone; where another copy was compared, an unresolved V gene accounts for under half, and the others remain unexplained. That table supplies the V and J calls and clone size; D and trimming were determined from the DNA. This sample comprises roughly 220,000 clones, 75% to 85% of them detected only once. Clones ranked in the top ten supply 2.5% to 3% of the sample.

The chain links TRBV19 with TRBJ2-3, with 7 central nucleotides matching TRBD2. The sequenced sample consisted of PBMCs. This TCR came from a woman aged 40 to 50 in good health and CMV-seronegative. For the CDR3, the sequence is CASSGVGGNTDTQYF. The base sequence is TGTGCCAGTAGTGGCGTGGGAGGGAACACAGATACGCAGTATTTT.